This T cell receptor (beta chain) was recovered during a study of CD8+ T cells in alopecia areata. Study outcomes and limitations: Under tofacitinib, numerous expanded lesional clonotypes remained detectable in scalp and blood. Among the top 100, expanded CD8+ clones, as well as scalp clonality, were significantly decreased by tofacitinib.

As the sequencing template, cDNA was produced by extracting RNA and reverse transcribing it. Sequencing was performed with immunoSEQ multiplex PCR; in TCRdb, only in-frame clones are kept and a portion is missing. The repertoire holds roughly 190,000 clones, roughly three fifths seen once, with approximately 0.63% in the top ten. As for treatment: oral pan-JAK inhibitor, 5-10 mg twice daily. This CDR3 has 13 amino acids. CDR1 is SEHNR, CDR2 FQNEAQ, per germline (reference sequence). The ends were cut back, 3 bases at V and 1 base at J, with 6 bases in the middle. Worth noting for this clone: What it recognizes is unknown.

The sequenced sample was CD4+ T cells sorted from blood, obtained at week 4, from a patient treated with tofacitinib. The TCR comes from a human donor with alopecia areata. This chain joins TRBV7-9 and TRBJ1-2; D may be TRBD1 (5 bases). The CDR3 reads CASSFDSNYGYTF. CDR3 DNA sequence: TGTGCCAGCAGCTTCGACAGTAACTATGGCTACACCTTC.